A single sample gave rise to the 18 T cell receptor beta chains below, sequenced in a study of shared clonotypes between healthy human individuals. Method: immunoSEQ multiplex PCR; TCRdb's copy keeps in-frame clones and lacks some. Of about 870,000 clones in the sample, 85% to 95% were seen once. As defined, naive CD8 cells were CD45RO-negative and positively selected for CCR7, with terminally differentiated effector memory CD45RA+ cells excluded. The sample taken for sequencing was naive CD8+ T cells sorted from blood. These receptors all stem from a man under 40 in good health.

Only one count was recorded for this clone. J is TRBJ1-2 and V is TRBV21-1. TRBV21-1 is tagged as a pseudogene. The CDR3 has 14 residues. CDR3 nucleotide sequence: TGTGCCACCACAACCTTGATGCCCAAGGCTGGCTACACCTTC. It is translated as CATTTLMPKAGYTF.

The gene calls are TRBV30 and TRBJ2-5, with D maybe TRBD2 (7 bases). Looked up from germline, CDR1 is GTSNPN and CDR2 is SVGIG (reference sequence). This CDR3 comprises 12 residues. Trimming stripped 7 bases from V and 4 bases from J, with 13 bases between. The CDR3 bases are TGTGCCTTTGGGGGGGGCAGAGAGACCCAGTACTTC. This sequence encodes CAFGGGRETQYF.

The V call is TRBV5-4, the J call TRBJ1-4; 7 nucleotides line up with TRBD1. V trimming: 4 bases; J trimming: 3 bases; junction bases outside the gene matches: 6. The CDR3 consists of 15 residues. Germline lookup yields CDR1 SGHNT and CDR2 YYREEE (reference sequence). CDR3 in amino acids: CASSIAGQPNEKLFF. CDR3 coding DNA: TGTGCCAGCAGCATAGCGGGACAGCCTAATGAAAAACTGTTTTTT.

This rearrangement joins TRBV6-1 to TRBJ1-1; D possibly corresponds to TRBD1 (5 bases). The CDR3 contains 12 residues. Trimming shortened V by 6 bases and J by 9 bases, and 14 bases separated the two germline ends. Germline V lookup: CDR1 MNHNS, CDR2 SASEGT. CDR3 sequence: CASRGDRTQAFF. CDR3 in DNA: TGTGCCAGCAGGGGGGATCGGACCCAAGCTTTCTTT.

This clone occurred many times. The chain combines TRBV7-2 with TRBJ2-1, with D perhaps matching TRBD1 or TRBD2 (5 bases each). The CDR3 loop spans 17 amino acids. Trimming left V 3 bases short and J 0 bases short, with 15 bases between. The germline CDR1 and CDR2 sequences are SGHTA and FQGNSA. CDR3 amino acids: CASSFRSRESSYNEQFF. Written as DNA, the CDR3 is TGTGCCAGCAGCTTTCGCTCCAGGGAGAGCTCCTACAATGAGCAGTTCTTC. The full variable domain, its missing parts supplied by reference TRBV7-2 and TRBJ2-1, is GAGVSQSPSNKVTEKGKDVELRCDPISGHTALYWYRQSLGQGLEFLIYFQGNSAPDKSGLPSDRFSAERTGGSVSTLTIQRTQQEDSAVYLCASSFRSRESSYNEQFFGPGTRLTVL.

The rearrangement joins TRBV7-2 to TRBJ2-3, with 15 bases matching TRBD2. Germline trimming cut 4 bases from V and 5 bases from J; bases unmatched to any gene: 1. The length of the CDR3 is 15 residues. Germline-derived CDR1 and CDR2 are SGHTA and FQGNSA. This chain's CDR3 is CASSSGLAGGDTQYF. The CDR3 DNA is TGTGCCAGCAGCTCGGGACTAGCGGGAGGAGATACGCAGTATTTT.

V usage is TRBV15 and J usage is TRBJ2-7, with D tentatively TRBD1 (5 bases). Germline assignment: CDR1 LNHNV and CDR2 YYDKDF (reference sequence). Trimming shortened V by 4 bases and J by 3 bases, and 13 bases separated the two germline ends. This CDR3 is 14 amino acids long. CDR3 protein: CATSNRHRIYEQYF. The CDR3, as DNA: TGTGCCACCAGCAACCGACACAGGATCTACGAGCAGTACTTC. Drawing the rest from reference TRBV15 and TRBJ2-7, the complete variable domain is DAMVIQNPRYQVTQFGKPVTLSCSQTLNHNVMYWYQQKSSQAPKLLFHYYDKDFNNEADTPDNFQSRRPNTSFCFLDIRSPGLGDTAMYLCATSNRHRIYEQYFGPGTRLTVT.

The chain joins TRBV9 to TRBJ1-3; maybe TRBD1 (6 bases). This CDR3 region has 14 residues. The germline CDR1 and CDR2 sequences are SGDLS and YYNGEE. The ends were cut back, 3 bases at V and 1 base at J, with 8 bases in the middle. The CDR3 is CASSGGHSGNTIYF. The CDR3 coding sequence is TGTGCCAGCAGCGGGGGACATTCTGGAAACACCATATATTTT.

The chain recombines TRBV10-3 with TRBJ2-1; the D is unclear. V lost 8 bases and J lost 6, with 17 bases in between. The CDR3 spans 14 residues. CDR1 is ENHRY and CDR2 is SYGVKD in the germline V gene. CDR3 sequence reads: CAISVWEVSNEQFF. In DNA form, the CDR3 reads TGTGCCATCTCGGTATGGGAAGTCTCCAATGAGCAGTTCTTC.

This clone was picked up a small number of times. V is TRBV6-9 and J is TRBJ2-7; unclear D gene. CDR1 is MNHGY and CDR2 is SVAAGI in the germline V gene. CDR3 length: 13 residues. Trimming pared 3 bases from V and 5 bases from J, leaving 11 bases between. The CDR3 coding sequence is TGTGCCAGCAGTTACCCCATGTGGCACGAGCAGTACTTC. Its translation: CASSYPMWHEQYF.

In DNA, the CDR3 is TGTGCCAGCAGTCCCATTTCACCTAGCGGACCCGGAGAGACCCAGTACTTC. It codes for CASSPISPSGPGETQYF. The rearrangement uses TRBV27 and TRBJ2-5, with 7 bases aligning to TRBD2. The V segment lost 5 bases and the J segment 4 bases; nucleotides outside the gene matches: 16. The germline V gene has CDR1 MNHEY and CDR2 SMNVEV (reference sequence). There are 17 residues in the CDR3.

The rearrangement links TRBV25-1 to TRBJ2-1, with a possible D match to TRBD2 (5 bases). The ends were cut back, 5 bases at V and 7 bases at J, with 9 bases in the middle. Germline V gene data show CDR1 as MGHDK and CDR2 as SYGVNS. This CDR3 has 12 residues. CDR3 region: CASSPAGNEQFF. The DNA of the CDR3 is TGTGCCAGCAGTCCGGCGGGTAATGAGCAGTTCTTC.

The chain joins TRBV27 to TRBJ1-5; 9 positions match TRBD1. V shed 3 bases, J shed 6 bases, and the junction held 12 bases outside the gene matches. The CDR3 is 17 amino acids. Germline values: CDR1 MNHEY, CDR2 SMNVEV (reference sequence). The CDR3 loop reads CASSFPPGQGSAQPQHF. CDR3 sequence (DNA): TGTGCCAGCAGTTTCCCACCGGGACAGGGATCGGCTCAGCCCCAGCATTTT.

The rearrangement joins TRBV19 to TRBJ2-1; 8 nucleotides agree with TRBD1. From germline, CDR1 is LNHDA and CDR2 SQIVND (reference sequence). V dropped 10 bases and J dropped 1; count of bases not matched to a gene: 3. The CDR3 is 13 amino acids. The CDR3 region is CATRGLSYNEQFF. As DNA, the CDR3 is TGTGCCACCAGGGGGCTGTCCTACAATGAGCAGTTCTTC.

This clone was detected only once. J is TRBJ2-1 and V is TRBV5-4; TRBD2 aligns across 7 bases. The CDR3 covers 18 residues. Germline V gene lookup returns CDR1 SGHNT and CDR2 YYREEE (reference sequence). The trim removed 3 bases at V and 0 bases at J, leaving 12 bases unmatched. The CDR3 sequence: CASSWGGSGPSSYNEQFF. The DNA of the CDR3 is TGTGCCAGCAGCTGGGGGGGGAGCGGGCCAAGCTCCTACAATGAGCAGTTCTTC.

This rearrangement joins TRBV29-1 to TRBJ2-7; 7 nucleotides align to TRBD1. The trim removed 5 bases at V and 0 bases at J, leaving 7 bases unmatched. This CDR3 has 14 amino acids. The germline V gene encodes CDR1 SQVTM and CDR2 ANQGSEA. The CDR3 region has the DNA TGCAGCGTTCTGACAGGGAGTGGCTCCTACGAGCAGTACTTC. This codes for CSVLTGSGSYEQYF.

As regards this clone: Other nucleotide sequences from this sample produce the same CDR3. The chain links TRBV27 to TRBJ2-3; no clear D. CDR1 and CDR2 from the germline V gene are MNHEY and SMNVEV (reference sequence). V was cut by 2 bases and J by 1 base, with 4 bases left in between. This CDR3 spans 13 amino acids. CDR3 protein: CASSLRGTDTQYF. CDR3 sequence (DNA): TGTGCCAGCAGTTTACGGGGCACAGATACGCAGTATTTT.

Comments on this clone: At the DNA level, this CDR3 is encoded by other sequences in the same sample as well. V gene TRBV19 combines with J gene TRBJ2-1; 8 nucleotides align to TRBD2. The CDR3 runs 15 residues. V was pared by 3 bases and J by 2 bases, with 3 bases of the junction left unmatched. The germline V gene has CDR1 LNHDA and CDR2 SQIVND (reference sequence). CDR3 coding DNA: TGTGCCAGTAGTATGGTAGCGGGGACCTACAATGAGCAGTTCTTC. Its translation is CASSMVAGTYNEQFF.